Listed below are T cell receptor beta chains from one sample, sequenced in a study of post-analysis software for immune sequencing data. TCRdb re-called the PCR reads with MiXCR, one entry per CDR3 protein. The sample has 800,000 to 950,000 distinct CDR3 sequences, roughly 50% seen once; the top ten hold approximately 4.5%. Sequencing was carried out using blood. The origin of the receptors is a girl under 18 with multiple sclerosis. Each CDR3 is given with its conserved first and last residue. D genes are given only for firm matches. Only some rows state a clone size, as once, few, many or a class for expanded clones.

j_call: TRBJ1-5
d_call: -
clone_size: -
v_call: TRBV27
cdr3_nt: TGTGCCAGCAGTCGAGGGTGGGGGGCGGGAGAAAATCAGCCCCAGCATTTT
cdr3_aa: CASSRGWGAGENQPQHF

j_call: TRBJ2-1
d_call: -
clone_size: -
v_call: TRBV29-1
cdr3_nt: TGCAGCGTCGTTACAGCAAGCTCCTACAATGAGCAGTTCTTC
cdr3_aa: CSVVTASSYNEQFF

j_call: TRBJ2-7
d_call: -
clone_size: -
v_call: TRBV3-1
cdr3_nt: TGTGCCAGCAGCCTTCGGACCGCGTTGGTCGAGCAGTACTTC
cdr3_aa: CASSLRTALVEQYF

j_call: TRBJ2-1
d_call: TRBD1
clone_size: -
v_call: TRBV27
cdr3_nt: TGTGCCAGCAGTCCCCGAGGCAGGGGGCGATTCAATGAGCAGTTCTTC
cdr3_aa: CASSPRGRGRFNEQFF

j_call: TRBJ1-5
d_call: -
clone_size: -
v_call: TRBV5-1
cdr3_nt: TGCGCCAGCAGCTTGGGTGTTGGGCAGCCCCAGCATTTT
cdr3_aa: CASSLGVGQPQHF

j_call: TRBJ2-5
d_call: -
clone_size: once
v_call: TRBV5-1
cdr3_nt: TGCGCCAGCAGCTTGTGGGCGGGGCACCAAGAGACCCAGTACTTC
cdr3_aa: CASSLWAGHQETQYF

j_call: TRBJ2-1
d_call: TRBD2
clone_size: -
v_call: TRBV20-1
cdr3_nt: TGCAGTGCCCGAGGACCTAGCGGCTACAATGAGCAGTTCTTC
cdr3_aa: CSARGPSGYNEQFF

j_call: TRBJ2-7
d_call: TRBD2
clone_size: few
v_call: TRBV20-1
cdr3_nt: TGCAGTGCTAGTCCTAGCGGGAGGTTGTACGAGCAGTACTTC
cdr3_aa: CSASPSGRLYEQYF

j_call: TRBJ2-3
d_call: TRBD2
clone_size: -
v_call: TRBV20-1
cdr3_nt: TGCAGTGCTAGCCCGTCCGGGAGGGGAAGCTATACGCAGTATTTT
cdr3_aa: CSASPSGRGSYTQYF

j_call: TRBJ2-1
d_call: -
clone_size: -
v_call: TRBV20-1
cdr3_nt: TGCAGTGCTAGAGATGTGGGGGGTTCGGACAATGAGCAGTTCTTC
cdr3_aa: CSARDVGGSDNEQFF

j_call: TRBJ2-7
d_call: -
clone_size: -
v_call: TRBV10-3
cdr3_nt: TGTGCCATCTCTGCGCAGGTTGTGCAGTACTTC
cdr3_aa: CAISAQVVQYF

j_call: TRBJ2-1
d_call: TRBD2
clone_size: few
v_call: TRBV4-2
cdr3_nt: TGTGCCAGCAGCCAAACTACCCAGCGGGGGGGCCGGGATGAGCAGTTCTTC
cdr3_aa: CASSQTTQRGGRDEQFF

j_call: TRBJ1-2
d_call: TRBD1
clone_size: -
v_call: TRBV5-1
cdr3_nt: TGCGCCAGCAGCTTGGCGGGACAGACCACCCTCAATAACTATGGCTACACCTTC
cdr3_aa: CASSLAGQTTLNNYGYTF

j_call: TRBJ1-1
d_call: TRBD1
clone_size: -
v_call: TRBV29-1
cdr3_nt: TGCAGCGTTGCAGGGGGACAGGGTTCCCAAACTGAAGCTTTCTTT
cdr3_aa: CSVAGGQGSQTEAFF

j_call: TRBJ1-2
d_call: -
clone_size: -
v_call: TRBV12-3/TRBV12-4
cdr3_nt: TGTGCCAGCAGTTTACGGGGCTTAAACGGCTACACCTTC
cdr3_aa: CASSLRGLNGYTF

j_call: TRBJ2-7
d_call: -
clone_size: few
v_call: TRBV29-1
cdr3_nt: TGCAGCGTTGTGGCCCAGGGAGGTGCCTACGAGCAGTACTTC
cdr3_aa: CSVVAQGGAYEQYF

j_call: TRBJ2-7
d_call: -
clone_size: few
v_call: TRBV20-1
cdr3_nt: TGCAGTGCTAGATCGACAGGAACCTACGAGCAGTACTTC
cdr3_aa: CSARSTGTYEQYF

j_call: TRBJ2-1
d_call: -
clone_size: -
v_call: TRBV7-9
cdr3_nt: TGTGCCAGCAGCTTAGGAGCCCCTACGAGGGAGGAGTTTGAGGGTGAGCAGTTCTTC
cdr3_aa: CASSLGAPTREEFEGEQFF

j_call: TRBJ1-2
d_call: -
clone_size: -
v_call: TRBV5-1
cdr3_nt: TGCGCCAGCAGCTTGGAGGGGGAAGTTTATGGCTACACCTTC
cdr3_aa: CASSLEGEVYGYTF

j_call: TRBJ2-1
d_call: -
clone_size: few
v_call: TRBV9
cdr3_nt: TGTGCCAGCAGCGTAGGGACTCTCAATGAGCAGTTCTTC
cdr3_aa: CASSVGTLNEQFF

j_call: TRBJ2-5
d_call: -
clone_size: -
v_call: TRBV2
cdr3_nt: TGTGCCAGCAGGGTCCAAGAGACCCAGTACTTC
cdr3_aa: CASRVQETQYF

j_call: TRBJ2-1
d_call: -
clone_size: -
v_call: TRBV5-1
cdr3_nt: TGCGCCAGCAGCGGCGCCTATGAGCAGTTCTTC
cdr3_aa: CASSGAYEQFF

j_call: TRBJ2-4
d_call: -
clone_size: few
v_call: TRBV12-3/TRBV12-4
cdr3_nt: TGTGCCAGCAGCTCGGTTATCAGCCAGCAGTACTTC
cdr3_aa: CASSSVISQQYF

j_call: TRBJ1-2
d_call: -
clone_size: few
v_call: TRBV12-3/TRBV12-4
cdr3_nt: TGTGCCAGCAGTTCAAGACAGACTACCTATGGCTACACCTTC
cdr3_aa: CASSSRQTTYGYTF

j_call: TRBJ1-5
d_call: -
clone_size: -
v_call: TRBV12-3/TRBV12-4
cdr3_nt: TGTGCCAGCAGTTTAACGGTTGGGGTCGGGCAGCCCCAGCATTTT
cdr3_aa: CASSLTVGVGQPQHF

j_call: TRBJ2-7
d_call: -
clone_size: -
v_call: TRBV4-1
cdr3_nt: TGCGCCAGCAGCCAAGGGGCCTTTTTAGAGGACGAGCAGTACTTC
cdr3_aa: CASSQGAFLEDEQYF

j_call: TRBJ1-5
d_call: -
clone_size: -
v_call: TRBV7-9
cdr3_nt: TGTGCCAGCAGCCCCAGCGGATCAAATCAGCCCCAGCATTTT
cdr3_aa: CASSPSGSNQPQHF

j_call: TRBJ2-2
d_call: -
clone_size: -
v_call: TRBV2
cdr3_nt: TGTGCCAGCAGTGGCCCCGGGGAGCTGTTTTTT
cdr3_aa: CASSGPGELFF

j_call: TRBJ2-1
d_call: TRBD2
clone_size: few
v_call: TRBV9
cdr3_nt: TGTGCCAGCAGCCTCAGACTAGCGGCGAACTCCTACAATGAGCAGTTCTTC
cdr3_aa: CASSLRLAANSYNEQFF

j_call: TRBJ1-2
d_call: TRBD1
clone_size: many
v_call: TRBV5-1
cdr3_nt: TGCGCCAGCAGCCCGGGGACAGGGGATGGCTACACCTTC
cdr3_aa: CASSPGTGDGYTF

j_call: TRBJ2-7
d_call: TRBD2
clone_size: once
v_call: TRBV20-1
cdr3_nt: TGCAGTGCTAGAGTACTAGCGGGATTGGCCTACGAGCAGTACTTC
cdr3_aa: CSARVLAGLAYEQYF

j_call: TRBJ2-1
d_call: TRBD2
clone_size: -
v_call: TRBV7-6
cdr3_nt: TGTGCCAGCAGCTTAGTAGGCCTAGCGGGGAACAATGAGCAGCTCTTC
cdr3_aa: CASSLVGLAGNNEQLF

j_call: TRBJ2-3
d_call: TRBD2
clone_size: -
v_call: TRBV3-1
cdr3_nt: TGTGCCAGCACCCACAATAGCGGGAGACGGACAGATACGCAGTATTTT
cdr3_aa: CASTHNSGRRTDTQYF

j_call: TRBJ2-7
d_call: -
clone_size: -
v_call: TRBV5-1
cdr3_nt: TGCGCCAGCAGCTTGGAGCCTATAAACTCCTACGAGCAGTACTTC
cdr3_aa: CASSLEPINSYEQYF

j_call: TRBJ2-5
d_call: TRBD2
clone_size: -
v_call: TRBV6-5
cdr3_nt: TGTGCCAGCAGCCTACCTAGCGGGGGGGGAGAGACCCAGTACTTC
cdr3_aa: CASSLPSGGGETQYF

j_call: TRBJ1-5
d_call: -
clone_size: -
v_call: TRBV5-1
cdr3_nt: TGCGCCAGCAGCTTTAAGTCTCAGCCCCAGCATTTT
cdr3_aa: CASSFKSQPQHF

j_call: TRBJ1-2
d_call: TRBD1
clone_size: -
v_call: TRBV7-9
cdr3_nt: TGTACCAGCAGCACAGGGGGAAGTGGCTACACCTTC
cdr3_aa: CTSSTGGSGYTF

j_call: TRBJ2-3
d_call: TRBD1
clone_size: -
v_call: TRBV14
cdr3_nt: TGTGCCAGCAGCCAAGGACCGACAGGGCGGGGCACAGATACGCAGTATTTT
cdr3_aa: CASSQGPTGRGTDTQYF

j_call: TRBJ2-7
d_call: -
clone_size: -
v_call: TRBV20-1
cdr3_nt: TGCAGTGCTAGAGACACATCGGGGGCCTCCTACGAGCAGTACTTC
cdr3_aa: CSARDTSGASYEQYF

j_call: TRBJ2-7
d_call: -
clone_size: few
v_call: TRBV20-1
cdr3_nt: TGCAGTGCAGTGTCAATCGACGAGCAGTACTTC
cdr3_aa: CSAVSIDEQYF